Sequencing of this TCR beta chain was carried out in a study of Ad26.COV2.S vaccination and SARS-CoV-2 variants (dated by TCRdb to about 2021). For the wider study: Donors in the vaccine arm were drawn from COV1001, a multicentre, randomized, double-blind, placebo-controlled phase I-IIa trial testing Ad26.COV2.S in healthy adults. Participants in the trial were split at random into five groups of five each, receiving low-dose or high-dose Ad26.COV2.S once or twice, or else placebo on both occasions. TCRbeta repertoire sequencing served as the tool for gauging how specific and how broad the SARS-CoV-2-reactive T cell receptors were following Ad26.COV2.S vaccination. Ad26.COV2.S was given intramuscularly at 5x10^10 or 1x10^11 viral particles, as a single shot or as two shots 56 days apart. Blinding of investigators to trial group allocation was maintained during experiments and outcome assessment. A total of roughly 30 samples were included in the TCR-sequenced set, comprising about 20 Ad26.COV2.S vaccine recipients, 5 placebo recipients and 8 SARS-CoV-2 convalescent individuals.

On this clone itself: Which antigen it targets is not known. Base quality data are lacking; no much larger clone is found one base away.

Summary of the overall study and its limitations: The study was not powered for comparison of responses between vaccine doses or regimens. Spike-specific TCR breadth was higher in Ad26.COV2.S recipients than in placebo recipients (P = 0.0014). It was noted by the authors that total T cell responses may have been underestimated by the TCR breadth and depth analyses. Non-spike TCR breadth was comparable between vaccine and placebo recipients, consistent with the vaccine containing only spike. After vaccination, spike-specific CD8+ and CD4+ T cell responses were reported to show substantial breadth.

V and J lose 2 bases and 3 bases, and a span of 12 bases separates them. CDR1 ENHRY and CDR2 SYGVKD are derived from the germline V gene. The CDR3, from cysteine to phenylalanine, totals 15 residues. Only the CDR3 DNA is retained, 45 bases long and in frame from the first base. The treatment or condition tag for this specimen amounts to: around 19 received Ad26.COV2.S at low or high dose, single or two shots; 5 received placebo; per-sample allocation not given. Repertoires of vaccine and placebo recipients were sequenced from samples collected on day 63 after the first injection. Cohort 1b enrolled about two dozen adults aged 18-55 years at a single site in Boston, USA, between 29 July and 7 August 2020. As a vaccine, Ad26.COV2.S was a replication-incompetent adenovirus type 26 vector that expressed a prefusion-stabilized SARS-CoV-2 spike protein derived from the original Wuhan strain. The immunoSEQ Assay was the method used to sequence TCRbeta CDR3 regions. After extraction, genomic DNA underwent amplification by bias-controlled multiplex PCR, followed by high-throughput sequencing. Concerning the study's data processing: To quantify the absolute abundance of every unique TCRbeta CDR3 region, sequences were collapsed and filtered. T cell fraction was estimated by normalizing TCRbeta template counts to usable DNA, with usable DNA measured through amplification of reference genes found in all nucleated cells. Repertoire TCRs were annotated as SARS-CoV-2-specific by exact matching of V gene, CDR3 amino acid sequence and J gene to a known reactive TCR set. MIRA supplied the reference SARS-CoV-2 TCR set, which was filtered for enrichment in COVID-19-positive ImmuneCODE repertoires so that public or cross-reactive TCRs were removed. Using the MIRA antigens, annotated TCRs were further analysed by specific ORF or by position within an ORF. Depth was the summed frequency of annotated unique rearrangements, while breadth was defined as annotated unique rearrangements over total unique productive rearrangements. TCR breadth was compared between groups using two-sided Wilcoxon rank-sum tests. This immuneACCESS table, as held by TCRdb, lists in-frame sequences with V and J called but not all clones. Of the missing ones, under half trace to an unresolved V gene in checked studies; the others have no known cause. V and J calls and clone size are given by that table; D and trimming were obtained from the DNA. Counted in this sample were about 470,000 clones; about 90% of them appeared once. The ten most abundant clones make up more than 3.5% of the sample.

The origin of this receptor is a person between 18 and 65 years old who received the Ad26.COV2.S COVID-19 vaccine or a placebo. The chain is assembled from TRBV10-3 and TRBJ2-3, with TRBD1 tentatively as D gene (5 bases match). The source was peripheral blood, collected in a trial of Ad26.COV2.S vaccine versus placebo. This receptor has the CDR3 CAISETDPGTDTQYF. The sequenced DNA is TGTGCCATCAGTGAGACGGACCCAGGGACAGATACGCAGTATTTT.